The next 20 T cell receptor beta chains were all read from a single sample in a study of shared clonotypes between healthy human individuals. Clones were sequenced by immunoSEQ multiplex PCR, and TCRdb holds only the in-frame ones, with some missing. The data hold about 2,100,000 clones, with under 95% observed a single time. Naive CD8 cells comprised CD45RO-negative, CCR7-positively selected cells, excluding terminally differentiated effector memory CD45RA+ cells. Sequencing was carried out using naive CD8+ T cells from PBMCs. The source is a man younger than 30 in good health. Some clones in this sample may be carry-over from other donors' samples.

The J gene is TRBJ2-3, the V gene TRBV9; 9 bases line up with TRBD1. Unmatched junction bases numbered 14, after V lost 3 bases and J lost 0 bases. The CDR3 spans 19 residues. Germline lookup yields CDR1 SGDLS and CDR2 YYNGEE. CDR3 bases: TGTGCCAGCAGCGCGGGACAGGGCCTCGGAGCGGCTAGCACAGATACGCAGTATTTT. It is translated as CASSAGQGLGAASTDTQYF.

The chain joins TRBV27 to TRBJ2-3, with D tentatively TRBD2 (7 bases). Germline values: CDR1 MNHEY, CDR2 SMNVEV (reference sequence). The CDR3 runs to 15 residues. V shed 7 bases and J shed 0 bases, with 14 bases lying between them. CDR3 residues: CASISRGGSTDTQYF. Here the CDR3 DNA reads TGTGCCAGCATCTCAAGGGGGGGTAGCACAGATACGCAGTATTTT.

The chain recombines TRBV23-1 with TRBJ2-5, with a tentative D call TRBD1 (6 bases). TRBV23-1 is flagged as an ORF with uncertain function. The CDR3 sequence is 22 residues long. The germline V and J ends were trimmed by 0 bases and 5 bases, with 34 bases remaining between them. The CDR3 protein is CASSQSSLNMHRDGWSGETQYF. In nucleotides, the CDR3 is TGCGCCAGCAGTCAATCCTCTTTAAACATGCACAGGGACGGTTGGTCAGGGGAGACCCAGTACTTC.

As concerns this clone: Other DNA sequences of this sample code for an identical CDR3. The CDR3, as DNA: TGTGCCAGCAGCTTTGGCACCGGGGAGCTGTTTTTT. Encoded protein: CASSFGTGELFF. V and J are TRBV7-2 and TRBJ2-2; D unclear. The V gene's germline CDR1 is SGHTA and CDR2 FQGNSA. V lost 3 bases and J 4 bases, leaving 3 bases between the germline ends. The CDR3 sequence is 12 residues long.

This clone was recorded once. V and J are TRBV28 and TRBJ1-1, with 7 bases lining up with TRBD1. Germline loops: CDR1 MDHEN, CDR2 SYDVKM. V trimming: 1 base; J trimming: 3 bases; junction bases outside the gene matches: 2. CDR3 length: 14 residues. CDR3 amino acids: CASSLLGQHTEAFF. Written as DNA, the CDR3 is TGTGCCAGCAGTTTATTGGGACAGCACACTGAAGCTTTCTTT. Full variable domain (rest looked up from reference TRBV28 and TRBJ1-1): DVKVTQSSRYLVKRTGEKVFLECVQDMDHENMFWYRQDPGLGLRLIYFSYDVKMKEKGDIPEGYSVSREKKERFSLILESASTNQTSMYLCASSLLGQHTEAFFGQGTRLTVV.

The CDR3 nucleotides read TGCGCCAGCAGTCAATCGTGGCAGGATGAAAAACTGTTTTTT. The encoded protein is CASSQSWQDEKLFF. The chain carries TRBV23-1 and TRBJ1-4; D ambiguous. TRBV23-1 is an ORF for which the function is uncertain. V was trimmed by 0 bases and J by 6 bases, leaving 8 bases between them. CDR3 length: 14 amino acids.

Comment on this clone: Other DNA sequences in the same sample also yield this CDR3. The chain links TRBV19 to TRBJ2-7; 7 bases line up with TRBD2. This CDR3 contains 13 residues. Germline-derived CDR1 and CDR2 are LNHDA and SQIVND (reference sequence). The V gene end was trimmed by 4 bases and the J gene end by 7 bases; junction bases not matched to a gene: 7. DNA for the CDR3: TGTGCCAGTAGTACCCGGACTAGAGGAGAGCAGTACTTC. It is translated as CASSTRTRGEQYF. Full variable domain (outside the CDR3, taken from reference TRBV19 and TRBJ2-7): DGGITQSPKYLFRKEGQNVTLSCEQNLNHDAMYWYRQDPGQGLRLIYYSQIVNDFQKGDIAEGYSVSREKKESFPLTVTSAQKNPTAFYLCASSTRTRGEQYFGPGTRLTVT.

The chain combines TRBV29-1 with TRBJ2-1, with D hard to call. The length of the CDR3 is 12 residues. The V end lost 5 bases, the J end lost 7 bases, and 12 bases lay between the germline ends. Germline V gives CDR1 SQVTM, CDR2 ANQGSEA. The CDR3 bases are TGCAGCGTTCTGATGGCAGTAAATGAGCAGTTCTTC. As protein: CSVLMAVNEQFF.

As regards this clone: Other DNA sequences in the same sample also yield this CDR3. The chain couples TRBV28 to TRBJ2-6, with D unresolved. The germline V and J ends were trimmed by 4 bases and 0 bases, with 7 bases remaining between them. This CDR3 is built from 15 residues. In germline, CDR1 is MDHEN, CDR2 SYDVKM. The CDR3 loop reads CASSSVNSGANVLTF. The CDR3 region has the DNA TGTGCCAGCAGTTCGGTTAACTCTGGGGCCAACGTCCTGACTTTC. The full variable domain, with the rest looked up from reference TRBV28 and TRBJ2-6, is DVKVTQSSRYLVKRTGEKVFLECVQDMDHENMFWYRQDPGLGLRLIYFSYDVKMKEKGDIPEGYSVSREKKERFSLILESASTNQTSMYLCASSSVNSGANVLTFGAGSRLTVL.

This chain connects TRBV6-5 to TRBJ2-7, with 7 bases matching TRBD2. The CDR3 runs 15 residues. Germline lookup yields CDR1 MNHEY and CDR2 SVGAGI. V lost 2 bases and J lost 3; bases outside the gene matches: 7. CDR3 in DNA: TGTGCCAGCAGTTACCGGGGGGAGGGGCTCTACGAGCAGTACTTC. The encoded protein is CASSYRGEGLYEQYF.

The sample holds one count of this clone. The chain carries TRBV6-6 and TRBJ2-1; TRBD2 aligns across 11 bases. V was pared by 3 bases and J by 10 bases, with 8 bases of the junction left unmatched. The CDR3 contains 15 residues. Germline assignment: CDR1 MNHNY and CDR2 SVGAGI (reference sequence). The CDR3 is CASSYRLAGGREQFF. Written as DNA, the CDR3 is TGTGCCAGCAGTTATCGGCTAGCGGGAGGAAGGGAGCAGTTCTTC.

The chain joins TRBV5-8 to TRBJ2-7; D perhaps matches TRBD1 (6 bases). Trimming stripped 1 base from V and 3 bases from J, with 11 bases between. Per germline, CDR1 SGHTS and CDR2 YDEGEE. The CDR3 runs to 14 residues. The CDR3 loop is CASSLWGHHYEQYF. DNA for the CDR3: TGTGCCAGCAGCTTGTGGGGGCACCACTACGAGCAGTACTTC.

CDR3 DNA: TGTGCCAGCAGCTTAGTCGGCGGCCACCTCTACGAGCAGTACTTC. Protein sequence: CASSLVGGHLYEQYF. The chain carries TRBV7-3 and TRBJ2-7; D not resolved. V shed 2 bases and J shed 3 bases, with 14 bases lying between them. The CDR3 length is 15 residues. Germline V gives CDR1 SGHTA, CDR2 FQGTGA.

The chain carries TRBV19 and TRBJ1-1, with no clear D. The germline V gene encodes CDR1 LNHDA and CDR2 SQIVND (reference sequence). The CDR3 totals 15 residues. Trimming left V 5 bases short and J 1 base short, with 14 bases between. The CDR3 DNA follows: TGTGCCAGTAGTCCTCCCGGGCTATCGAACACTGAAGCTTTCTTT. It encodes CASSPPGLSNTEAFF.

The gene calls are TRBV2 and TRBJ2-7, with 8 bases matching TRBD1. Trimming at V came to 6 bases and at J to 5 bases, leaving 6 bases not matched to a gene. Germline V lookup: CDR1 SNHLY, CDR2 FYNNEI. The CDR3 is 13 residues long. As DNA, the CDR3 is TGTGCCAGCAGCCCTGGGACAGGTAACGAGCAGTACTTC. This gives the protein CASSPGTGNEQYF.

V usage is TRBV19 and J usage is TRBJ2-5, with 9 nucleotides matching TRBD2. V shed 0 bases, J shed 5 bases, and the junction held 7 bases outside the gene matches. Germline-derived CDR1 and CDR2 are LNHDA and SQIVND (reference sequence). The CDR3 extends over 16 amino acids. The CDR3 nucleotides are TGTGCCAGTAGTATAGAATGGCGGGAGGGCCGGGAGACCCAGTACTTC. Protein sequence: CASSIEWREGRETQYF.

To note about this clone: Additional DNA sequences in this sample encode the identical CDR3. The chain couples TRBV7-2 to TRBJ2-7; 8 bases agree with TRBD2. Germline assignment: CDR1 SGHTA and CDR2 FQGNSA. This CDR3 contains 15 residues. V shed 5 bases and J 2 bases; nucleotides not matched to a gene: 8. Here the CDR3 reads CASSPGLAGAYEQYF. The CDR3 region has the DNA TGTGCCAGCAGCCCGGGGCTAGCGGGCGCCTACGAGCAGTACTTC. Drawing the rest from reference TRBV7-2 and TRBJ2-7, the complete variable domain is GAGVSQSPSNKVTEKGKDVELRCDPISGHTALYWYRQSLGQGLEFLIYFQGNSAPDKSGLPSDRFSAERTGGSVSTLTIQRTQQEDSAVYLCASSPGLAGAYEQYFGPGTRLTVT.

The CDR3 here is CASSRKFNQETQYF. CDR3 bases: TGTGCCAGTAGTCGGAAGTTTAACCAAGAGACCCAGTACTTC. The chain employs TRBV19 and TRBJ2-5; D unclear. Germline V gene data show CDR1 as LNHDA and CDR2 as SQIVND (reference sequence). This CDR3 contains 14 residues. With 5 bases removed from V and 0 bases from J, the gap between germline ends came to 10 bases.

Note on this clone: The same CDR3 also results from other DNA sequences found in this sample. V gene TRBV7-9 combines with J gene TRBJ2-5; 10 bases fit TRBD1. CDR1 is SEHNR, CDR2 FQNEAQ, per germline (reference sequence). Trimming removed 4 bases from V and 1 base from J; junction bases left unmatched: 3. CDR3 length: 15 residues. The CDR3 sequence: CASSSRDRGQETQYF. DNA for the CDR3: TGTGCCAGCAGCTCCAGGGACAGGGGCCAAGAGACCCAGTACTTC.

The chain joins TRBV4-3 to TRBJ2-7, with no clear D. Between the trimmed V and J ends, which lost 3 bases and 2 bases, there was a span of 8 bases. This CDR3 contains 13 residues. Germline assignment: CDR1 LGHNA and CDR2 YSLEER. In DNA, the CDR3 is TGCGCCAGCAGCCAGTACACCGCCTACGAGCAGTACTTC. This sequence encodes CASSQYTAYEQYF.